A selection of T cell receptor beta chains follows, all from one sample in a study of vaccination and CD4 T cells after COVID-19. Each CDR3 protein is one row after TCRdb ran MiXCR on the PCR reads. The table shows some 13,000 distinct CDR3 sequences, with around 30% occurring only once. Their specific antigens are unknown. The sequenced material came from CD4+ T cells from blood, cultured in vitro. The receptors stem from a human donor who had recovered from COVID-19. Both conserved end residues are part of each CDR3. D genes are given only for firm matches. Clone size is stated in some rows and not others, as once, few, many or a class when expanded.

clone_size d_call j_call v_call cdr3_nt cdr3_aa
few TRBD2 TRBJ2-1 TRBV6-1 TGTGCCAGCAGCCGTGACGGGCCACCCGGGACTAGTGGTGAGCAGTTCTTC CASSRDGPPGTSGEQFF
. . TRBJ2-7 TRBV7-7 TGTGCCAGCAGCCCGAGTGACAGCTCCTACGAGCAGTACTTC CASSPSDSSYEQYF
. TRBD2 TRBJ2-7 TRBV6-1 TGTGCCAGCACTAGACCGGGACTAGCTAGTTACGAGCAGTACTTC CASTRPGLASYEQYF
few . TRBJ1-5 TRBV20-1 TGCAGTGCTAGAGACAGAGGTGGGAATCAGCCCCAGCATTTT CSARDRGGNQPQHF
few . TRBJ1-5 TRBV10-3 TGTGCCATCAGTCCCACTGGGTATAGCAATCAGCCCCAGCATTTT CAISPTGYSNQPQHF
few . TRBJ2-1 TRBV20-1 TGCAGTGCTAGAGAGGGCAGGGCCAATGAGCAGTTCTTC CSAREGRANEQFF
. . TRBJ2-1 TRBV24-1 TGTGCCACCAGTGAGCCAGGGGGGAGGTCCTACAATGAGCAGTTCTTC CATSEPGGRSYNEQFF
few . TRBJ2-3 TRBV20-1 TGCAGTGCACCTGTTCTTCGCGCGGGGCCAGATACGCAGTATTTT CSAPVLRAGPDTQYF
few . TRBJ1-3 TRBV5-1 TGCGCCAGCAGCTTTGGGGGTATTGGAAACACCATATATTTT CASSFGGIGNTIYF
. . TRBJ2-6 TRBV27 TGTGCCAGCAGTTTCAGGGGGGCGCAAGGGGCCAACGTCCTGACTTTC CASSFRGAQGANVLTF
. . TRBJ2-7 TRBV30 TGTGCCTGGAGTGTACGACTAGGGATAGACGAGCAGTACTTC CAWSVRLGIDEQYF
. TRBD1 TRBJ1-6 TRBV5-1 TGCGCCAGCAGCTTGCGTCCCGGGACAGGGTGGGAAGCCGTTTCACCCCTCCACTTT CASSLRPGTGWEAVSPLHF
few TRBD2 TRBJ2-7 TRBV19 TGTGCCAGTAGTATGGGGACTAGCGGGAGTTATGGTGGCGAGCAGTACTTC CASSMGTSGSYGGEQYF
. TRBD1 TRBJ2-1 TRBV7-6 TGTGCCAGCGGACAGGGTCTGAATGAGCAGTTCTTC CASGQGLNEQFF
few TRBD1 TRBJ1-1 TRBV2 TGTGCCAGCATACGGGACAGAGACACTGAAGCTTTCTTT CASIRDRDTEAFF
. TRBD1 TRBJ1-5 TRBV10-3 TGTGCCATCAGTGACAGACAGGGGGAGCAGCCCCAGCATTTT CAISDRQGEQPQHF
few TRBD1 TRBJ1-6 TRBV28 TGTGCCAGCAGTGCGAACCGGGACAGACTAACTTCTCCGTCCCTCCACTTT CASSANRDRLTSPSLHF